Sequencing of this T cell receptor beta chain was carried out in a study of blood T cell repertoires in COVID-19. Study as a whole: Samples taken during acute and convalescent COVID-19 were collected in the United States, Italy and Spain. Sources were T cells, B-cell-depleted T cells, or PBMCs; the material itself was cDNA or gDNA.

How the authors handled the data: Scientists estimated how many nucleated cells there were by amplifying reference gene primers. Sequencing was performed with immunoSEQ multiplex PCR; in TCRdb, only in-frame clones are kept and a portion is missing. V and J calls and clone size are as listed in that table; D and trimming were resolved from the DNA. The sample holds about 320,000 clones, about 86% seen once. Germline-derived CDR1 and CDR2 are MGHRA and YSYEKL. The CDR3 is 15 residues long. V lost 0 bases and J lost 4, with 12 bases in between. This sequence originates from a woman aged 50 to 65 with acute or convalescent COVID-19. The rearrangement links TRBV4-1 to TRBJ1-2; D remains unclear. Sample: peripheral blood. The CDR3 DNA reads TGCGCCAGCAGCCAAGAACTGGTGGAGAGCTATGGCTACACCTTC. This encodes CASSQELVESYGYTF.